This T cell receptor (beta chain) is from a study of T cell responses to AZD1222 COVID-19 vaccine. Whole-study results and caveats: In all cases, repertoires were sampled only after the peak T cell response. Unmutated regions of variants are reportedly targeted by nearly half of spike-specific TCRs. Females outnumbered males among donors, who were mostly white British; clonal diversity was possibly underestimated.

This clone was observed a single time. The target antigen is unknown. With 4 bases clipped from V and 8 bases from J, the junction kept 3 bases outside the gene matches. The CDR3 extends over 13 amino acids. Germline V CDR1 and CDR2: MNHEY, SMNVEV (reference sequence). Some clones are missing from TCRdb's copy, which holds only in-frame ones; the method was immunoSEQ multiplex PCR. Of some 120,000 clones listed, approximately 93% are singletons. Sequenced here: peripheral blood, sampled on day 0 of AZD1222 vaccination. The chain carries TRBV27 and TRBJ2-1; TRBD1 agrees at 9 bases. This TCR derives from an adult in good health. CDR3 nucleotide sequence: TGTGCCAGCAGTTCTACAGGGGGCCATGAGCAGTTCTTC. Protein sequence: CASSSTGGHEQFF.